This entry concerns a single T cell receptor beta chain. The sample originates from a study of blood T cell repertoires in COVID-19. The V gene lost 4 bases and the J gene lost 5 bases, with 13 bases spanning the gap. The CDR3 totals 14 residues. Germline lookup yields CDR1 SGDLS and CDR2 YYNGEE. TCRdb's table, derived via immunoSEQ multiplex PCR, lists solely in-frame clones and lacks some. The profile shows 100,000 to 150,000 clones, 60% to 85% of them singletons. The V and J genes are TRBV9 and TRBJ1-5; D is perhaps TRBD1 (6 bases). The receptor comes from a man aged 65 to 79 with acute or convalescent COVID-19. Sequenced sample: peripheral blood. The CDR3 DNA sequence: TGTGCCAGCAGCTTTACAGGGCAGGATCAGCCCCAGCATTTT. It encodes CASSFTGQDQPQHF.